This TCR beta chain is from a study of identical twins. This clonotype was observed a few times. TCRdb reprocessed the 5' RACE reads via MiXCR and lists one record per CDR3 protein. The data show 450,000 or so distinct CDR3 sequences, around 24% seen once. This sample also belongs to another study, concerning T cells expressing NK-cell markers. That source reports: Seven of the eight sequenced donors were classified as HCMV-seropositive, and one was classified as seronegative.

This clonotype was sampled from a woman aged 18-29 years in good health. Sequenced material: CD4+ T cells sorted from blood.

CDR3 DNA: TGTGCCAGCAGCATGGGGCAAGAGACCCAGTACTTC. As protein: CASSMGQETQYF. The V gene is TRBV11-2, the J gene TRBJ2-5; D not certain. Germline lookup yields CDR1 SGHAT and CDR2 FQNNGV. The V end lost 5 bases, the J end lost 2 bases, and 6 bases lay between the germline ends. The CDR3 runs to 12 residues.